This T cell receptor beta chain is drawn from a study of CD8+ T cells in alopecia areata. At the level of the study: Twice a day, 5 to 10 mg of oral tofacitinib was administered to treated patients.

Stated treatment: oral pan-JAK inhibitor, 5-10 mg twice daily. RNA extraction was followed by reverse transcription into cDNA, which acted as the sequencing template. Using immunoSEQ multiplex PCR, the repertoire was profiled, and TCRdb retains in-frame clones only, with some absent. The sample has over 150,000 clones; roughly 60% are singletons. Germline V CDR1 and CDR2: SQVTM, ANQGSEA. V was pared by 7 bases and J by 6 bases, with 11 bases of the junction left unmatched. The CDR3 has 14 amino acids. This sequence was found in a human donor with alopecia areata. The chain carries TRBV29-1 and TRBJ2-1; 8 positions agree with TRBD1. Material: CD4+ T cells sorted from blood, obtained at week 24, from a patient treated with tofacitinib. The CDR3 protein is CSAAVGQGGNEQFF. The CDR3 coding sequence is TGCAGCGCCGCCGTCGGACAGGGTGGCAATGAGCAGTTCTTC.